This TCR beta chain was sequenced in a study of T cell repertoires in cytomegalovirus infection. TCRdb passed the reads through MiXCR, listing each CDR3 protein once. Counted here are some 350,000 distinct CDR3 sequences, 15% to 20% occurring once; the ten biggest clones make up roughly 9%. The germline gives CDR1 SEHNR, CDR2 FQNEAQ (reference sequence). V was trimmed by 6 bases and J by 0 bases, leaving 11 bases between them. The CDR3 runs to 14 residues. Material: PBMCs. The gene calls are TRBV7-9 and TRBJ1-1, with D hard to call. The sequence came from a human donor in good health (CMV status not recorded). Some clones in this sample may be carry-over from other donors' samples. The CDR3 DNA sequence: TGTGCCAGCAGGTTCGGGCAGGTGAACACTGAAGCTTTCTTT. Translation gives CASRFGQVNTEAFF.